The subject of this entry is one TCR beta chain. Its antigen remains unidentified. Only in-frame clones appear in the TCRdb table, and some are missing; sequencing was by immunoSEQ multiplex PCR. The sample lists more than 4,000 clones; over 75% were seen once. The data stem from a study of graft-versus-host responses after intestinal transplantation. Study context: The recipients all started with anti-thymocyte globulin induction and then took tacrolimus and steroids for 3 to 4 years. Study conclusions and caveats: Early HvG declines after transplant were associated with peak circulating GvH clone levels.

Processing of graft tissue released intraepithelial and lamina propria lymphocytes. J gave up 1 base and V 2 bases, and 4 bases lay outside the gene matches. Germline CDR1 is SGHTA and CDR2 is FQGNSA. This CDR3 has 15 residues. The chain employs TRBV7-2 and TRBJ1-2; TRBD1 aligns across 7 bases. The source material was ileum tissue, sampled 156 days after intestinal transplant. The receptor was isolated from a human patient who received an intestinal transplant, so some T cells may come from the graft donor. The CDR3 sequence is CASSLSTGVNYGYTF. The CDR3, as DNA: TGTGCCAGCAGCTTATCAACAGGGGTTAACTATGGCTACACCTTC.